These 15 T cell receptor beta chains were all obtained from the same sample, sequenced in a study of blood T cell repertoires in COVID-19. The assay was immunoSEQ multiplex PCR, and TCRdb's table has in-frame clones only and misses some. The table shows about 160,000 clones, with about 92% occurring only once. Sample: peripheral blood. These receptors all stem from a man between 25 and 39 years old with COVID-19, enrolled during active disease.

The V and J genes are TRBV6-5 and TRBJ1-1, with 7 bases lining up with TRBD1. This CDR3 region has 15 residues. Looked up from germline, CDR1 is MNHEY and CDR2 is SVGAGI. The V gene end was trimmed by 6 bases and the J gene end by 0 bases; junction bases not matched to a gene: 7. The CDR3 region has the DNA TGTGCCAGCAGGGCCAGGGGGAGCCTGAACACTGAAGCTTTCTTT. It specifies CASRARGSLNTEAFF.

The chain recombines TRBV15 with TRBJ1-1, with D maybe TRBD1 (6 bases). The CDR3 is 13 residues long. Per the germline V gene, CDR1 is LNHNV and CDR2 is YYDKDF (reference sequence). Between the trimmed V and J ends, which lost 8 bases and 1 base, there was a span of 11 bases. Here the CDR3 DNA reads TGTGCCACCCGTCAGGGGAGGAACACTGAAGCTTTCTTT. Amino acid sequence: CATRQGRNTEAFF.

DNA for the CDR3: TGTGCCAGCAGACCTACAGGGTCCTACGAGCAGTACTTC. Protein product: CASRPTGSYEQYF. The chain employs TRBV3-1 (or the pseudogene TRBV3-2) and TRBJ2-7, with D perhaps matching TRBD1 (6 bases). Germline assignment: CDR1 LGHDT and CDR2 YNNKEL (reference sequence). The V and J ends lost 6 bases and 1 base respectively, with 10 bases between them. The CDR3 totals 13 residues.

V usage is TRBV7-3 and J usage is TRBJ2-7; D is ambiguous. CDR3 size: 15 residues. The V end lost 0 bases, the J end lost 2 bases, and 11 bases lay between the germline ends. The germline V gene has CDR1 SGHTA and CDR2 FQGTGA. This CDR3 reads CASSLTFGDPYEQYF. The CDR3 DNA reads as TGTGCCAGCAGCTTAACATTCGGAGATCCCTACGAGCAGTACTTC. The variable domain in full, with the rest retrieved from reference TRBV7-3 and TRBJ2-7, is GAGVSQTPSNKVTEKGKYVELRCDPISGHTALYWYRQSLGQGPEFLIYFQGTGAADDSGLPNDRFFAVRPEGSVSTLKIQRTERGDSAVYLCASSLTFGDPYEQYFGPGTRLTVT.

This clone was seen only once. The chain carries TRBV19 and TRBJ2-5; the D is unclear. The germline CDR1 and CDR2 sequences are LNHDA and SQIVND (reference sequence). The CDR3 totals 13 residues. Trimming pared 0 bases from V and 5 bases from J, leaving 7 bases between. The CDR3: CASSIDLEETQYF. The CDR3, as DNA: TGTGCCAGTAGTATAGATCTGGAGGAGACCCAGTACTTC.

The CDR3 nucleotides read TGTGCCAGCAGTCCCCCGACAGGGGCGCTAGCCAAAAACATTCAGTACTTC. It specifies CASSPPTGALAKNIQYF. J is TRBJ2-4 and V is TRBV28; 8 positions match TRBD1. V lost 5 bases, J lost 0 bases, and 9 bases stayed unmatched. The length of the CDR3 is 17 residues. The germline V gene has CDR1 MDHEN and CDR2 SYDVKM.

CDR3 in amino acids: CATSDRMNTEAFF. CDR3 bases: TGTGCCACTTCGGACAGAATGAACACTGAAGCTTTCTTT. The chain employs TRBV6-5 and TRBJ1-1; D is perhaps TRBD1 (6 bases). Deletions cut 10 bases from V and 0 bases from J, with 12 bases between. From germline, CDR1 is MNHEY and CDR2 SVGAGI. This CDR3 comprises 13 residues.

The chain combines TRBV6-5 with TRBJ1-6; 7 nucleotides agree with TRBD1. CDR1 is MNHEY and CDR2 is SVGAGI in the germline V gene. Losses at the gene ends were 5 bases for V and 11 bases for J; bases not matched to a gene: 6. The CDR3 covers 13 residues. The CDR3 protein is CASSTDRLAPLHF. The CDR3 coding sequence is TGTGCCAGCAGTACGGACAGGTTGGCACCCCTCCACTTT.

The V and J genes are TRBV28 and TRBJ1-2, with TRBD1 identical over 9 bases. The trim removed 4 bases at V and 4 bases at J, leaving 7 bases unmatched. CDR3 length: 15 residues. CDR1 and CDR2 from the germline V gene are MDHEN and SYDVKM. For the CDR3, the DNA is TGTGCCAGCAGTTCAGAGGGACAGGGATCCTATGGCTACACCTTC. Amino acids: CASSSEGQGSYGYTF.

V usage is TRBV30 and J usage is TRBJ1-1; TRBD1 matches at 8 bases. CDR3 length: 13 amino acids. The germline V gene encodes CDR1 GTSNPN and CDR2 SVGIG (reference sequence). V dropped 2 bases and J dropped 5; count of bases not matched to a gene: 4. CDR3 nucleotides: TGTGCCTGGAGTAGAACAGGGGGAACTGAAGCTTTCTTT. This codes for CAWSRTGGTEAFF. The whole variable domain, filled in from reference TRBV30 and TRBJ1-1, reads SQTIHQWPATLVQPVGSPLSLECTVEGTSNPNLYWYRQAAGRGLQLLFYSVGIGQISSEVPQNLSASRPQDRQFILSSKKLLLSDSGFYLCAWSRTGGTEAFFGQGTRLTVV.

This clone came up once. This sequence joins TRBV2 and TRBJ2-2; 9 nucleotides agree with TRBD1. CDR3 length: 14 amino acids. V shed 3 bases, J shed 15 bases, and the junction held 11 bases outside the gene matches. Germline assignment: CDR1 SNHLY and CDR2 FYNNEI. The CDR3 coding sequence is TGTGCCAGCAGTGAGGGGACAGGGAATAGGAGGATGTTTTTT. Translation: CASSEGTGNRRMFF.

The J gene is TRBJ2-7, the V gene TRBV7-9; the match to TRBD2 covers 10 bases. The germline V gene has CDR1 SEHNR and CDR2 FQNEAQ (reference sequence). The CDR3 length is 19 residues. J gave up 2 bases and V 5 bases, and 18 bases lay outside the gene matches. The CDR3 DNA reads TGTGCCAGCAGCAACATCCGGGACAGATGGACTAGCGGAACCTACGAGCAGTACTTC. Its translation: CASSNIRDRWTSGTYEQYF.

The rearrangement links TRBV27 to TRBJ2-7; weak D call: TRBD1 (5 bases). Trimming left V 2 bases short and J 7 bases short, with 15 bases between. CDR1 is MNHEY and CDR2 is SMNVEV in the germline V gene (reference sequence). The CDR3 extends over 14 amino acids. CDR3 DNA: TGTGCCAGCAGTTTAAGCAGGGTGGTTAATGAGCAGTACTTC. Translating it yields CASSLSRVVNEQYF.

This sequence joins TRBV5-5 and TRBJ2-5; 9 bases line up with TRBD1. The length of the CDR3 is 15 residues. With V trimmed by 0 bases and J by 5 bases, 5 bases remained unmatched. Germline lookup yields CDR1 SGHKS and CDR2 YYEKEE (reference sequence). The CDR3 DNA reads TGTGCCAGCAGCTTGGGGGACAGGGTCGGGGAGACCCAGTACTTC. Translating gives CASSLGDRVGETQYF. Complete variable domain (other parts from reference TRBV5-5 and TRBJ2-5): DAGVTQSPTHLIKTRGQQVTLRCSPISGHKSVSWYQQVLGQGPQFIFQYYEKEERGRGNFPDRFSARQFPNYSSELNVNALLLGDSALYLCASSLGDRVGETQYFGPGTRLLVL.

This clone was observed once. The CDR3 coding sequence is TGCGCCAGCAGCTTGAAAACCAGGGCAGGCAATGAAAAACTGTTTTTT. Its translation is CASSLKTRAGNEKLFF. The chain is built from TRBV5-1 and TRBJ1-4; possibly TRBD1 for D (5 bases). Trimming cost V 1 base and J 5 bases, with 15 bases left between them. The CDR3 spans 16 residues. CDR1 and CDR2 (germline): SGHRS, YFSETQ.